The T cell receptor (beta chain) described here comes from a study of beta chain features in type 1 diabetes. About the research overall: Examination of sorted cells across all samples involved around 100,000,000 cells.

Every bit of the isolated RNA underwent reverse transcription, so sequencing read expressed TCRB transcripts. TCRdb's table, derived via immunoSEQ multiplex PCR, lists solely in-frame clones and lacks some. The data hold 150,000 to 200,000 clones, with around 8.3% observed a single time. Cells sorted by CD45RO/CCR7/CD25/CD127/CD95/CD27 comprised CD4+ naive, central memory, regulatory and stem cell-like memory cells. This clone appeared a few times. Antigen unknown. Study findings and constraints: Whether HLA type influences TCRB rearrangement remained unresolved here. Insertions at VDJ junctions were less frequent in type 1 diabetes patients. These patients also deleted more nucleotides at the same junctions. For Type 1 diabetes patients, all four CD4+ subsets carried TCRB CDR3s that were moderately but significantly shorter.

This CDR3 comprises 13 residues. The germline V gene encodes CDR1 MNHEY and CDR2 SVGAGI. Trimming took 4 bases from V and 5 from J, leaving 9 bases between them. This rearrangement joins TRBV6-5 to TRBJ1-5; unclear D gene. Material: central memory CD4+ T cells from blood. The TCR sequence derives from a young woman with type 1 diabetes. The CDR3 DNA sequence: TGTGCCAGCAGTTTGGTCGGAGATCAGCCCCAGCATTTT. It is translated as CASSLVGDQPQHF.